What follows describes a single TCR beta chain. Its specificity is not known. This entry is derived from a study of OX40 agonist ivuxolimab in advanced cancers. Study information: Previous treatment with anti-PD-1, anti-PD-L1 or anti-CTLA-4 therapy was allowed; over 35% had received some.

Autoimmune disease history or systemic immunosuppression led to patient exclusion. The study's findings and limits: Both CD4+ and CD8+ T cell populations in blood had undergone clonal expansion by week 6 at 0.1 to 3.0 mg/kg.

Germline V gene lookup returns CDR1 SGHAT and CDR2 FQNNGV. The V end lost 1 base, the J end lost 4 bases, and 0 bases lay between the germline ends. The CDR3 has 11 amino acids. Produced via immunoSEQ multiplex PCR; TCRdb's table is partial and in-frame only. The data show around 94,000 clones, around nine tenths seen once. This clonotype was sampled from an adult with an advanced solid tumor such as melanoma, head and neck, liver or kidney cancer. The chain combines TRBV11-2 with TRBJ2-3, with D hard to call. The material sequenced was CD4+ or CD8+ T cells sorted from blood, taken in a trial of the OX40 agonist ivuxolimab. CDR3 in DNA: TGTGCCAGCAGCTTAGCAGATACGCAGTATTTT. This codes for CASSLADTQYF.